This TCR beta chain was identified in a study of T-cell reconstitution after alpha-beta-depleted transplantation in children. V was cut by 0 bases and J by 8 bases, with 12 bases left in between. Germline CDR1 reads SGHRS; CDR2 reads YFSETQ. The CDR3 spans 14 residues. Findings and limits, study-wide: Fresh T-cell production supplied most of the T-cell counts and diversity seen one year after transplant. Certain patients had high TCRbeta diversity at day 60, and it came from recipient T cells and thymic progenitors that survived. Two months or so post-transplant, alpha-beta T cells reportedly derived from several hundred expanded graft clones.

About this clonotype: Its matching antigen is unknown.

The library targeted TCRbeta and was prepared with unique molecular identifiers. TCRdb redid the calling of the PCR reads with MiXCR, one entry per CDR3 protein. The sample records about a million distinct CDR3 sequences, about 30% being singletons. The chain joins TRBV5-1 to TRBJ2-1; D is unclear. The starting material was PBMCs, mostly from graft donor cells, obtained 360 days after TCRalphabeta/CD19-depleted stem cell transplant. This receptor was taken from a boy in the first two years of life who had a stem cell transplant for SCID, so the T cells may come from the graft donor. CDR3 amino acids: CASSLASYGDEQFF. The CDR3 region has the DNA TGCGCCAGCAGCTTGGCCAGCTACGGCGATGAGCAGTTCTTC.